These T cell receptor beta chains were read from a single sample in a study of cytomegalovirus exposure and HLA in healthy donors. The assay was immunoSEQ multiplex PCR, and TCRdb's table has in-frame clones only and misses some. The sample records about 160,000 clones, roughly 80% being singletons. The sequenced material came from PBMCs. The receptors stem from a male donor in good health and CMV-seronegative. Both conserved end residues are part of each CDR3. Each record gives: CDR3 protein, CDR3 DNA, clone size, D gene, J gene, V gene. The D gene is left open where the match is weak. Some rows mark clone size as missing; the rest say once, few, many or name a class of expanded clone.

cdr3_aa: CASSLGQGENTIYF; cdr3_nt: TGTGCCAGCAGCTTGGGGCAGGGGGAAAACACCATATATTTT; clone_size: NA; d_call: TRBD1; j_call: TRBJ1-3; v_call: TRBV5-4
cdr3_aa: CASSQENRGTYGYTF; cdr3_nt: TGTGCCAGCAGCCAGGAAAACAGGGGGACCTATGGCTACACCTTC; clone_size: NA; d_call: TRBD1; j_call: TRBJ1-2; v_call: TRBV4-2
cdr3_aa: CASSEVRGAHNEQFF; cdr3_nt: TGTGCCAGCAGTGAAGTCAGGGGTGCACACAATGAGCAGTTCTTC; clone_size: few; d_call: NA; j_call: TRBJ2-1; v_call: TRBV2
cdr3_aa: CASTGTAVTGELFF; cdr3_nt: TGCGCCAGCACAGGGACAGCAGTTACCGGGGAGCTGTTTTTT; clone_size: NA; d_call: TRBD1; j_call: TRBJ2-2; v_call: TRBV5-1
cdr3_aa: CASSVTGQGVTGELFF; cdr3_nt: TGTGCCAGCAGCGTAACGGGACAGGGTGTTACCGGGGAGCTGTTTTTT; clone_size: NA; d_call: TRBD1; j_call: TRBJ2-2; v_call: TRBV9
cdr3_aa: CASSQVQGGETQYF; cdr3_nt: TGTGCCAGCAGCCAAGTTCAGGGCGGAGAGACCCAGTACTTC; clone_size: NA; d_call: NA; j_call: TRBJ2-5; v_call: TRBV4-2
cdr3_aa: CASSRRVEAFF; cdr3_nt: TGTGCCAGCAGCCGTAGAGTTGAAGCTTTCTTT; clone_size: NA; d_call: NA; j_call: TRBJ1-1; v_call: TRBV5-6
cdr3_aa: CAWSVSGGDTEAFF; cdr3_nt: TGTGCCTGGAGTGTATCAGGGGGCGACACTGAAGCTTTCTTT; clone_size: few; d_call: TRBD1; j_call: TRBJ1-1; v_call: TRBV30
cdr3_aa: CASSNTGGTNEKLFF; cdr3_nt: TGTGCCAGTAGTAACACAGGGGGCACTAATGAAAAACTGTTTTTT; clone_size: NA; d_call: TRBD1; j_call: TRBJ1-4; v_call: TRBV19
cdr3_aa: CASSGDRSNEKLFF; cdr3_nt: TGTGCCAGCAGTGGAGACAGGAGTAATGAAAAACTGTTTTTT; clone_size: NA; d_call: NA; j_call: TRBJ1-4; v_call: TRBV2
cdr3_aa: CASSSGLERAIEQYF; cdr3_nt: TGCGCCAGCAGCTCAGGACTAGAACGCGCTATCGAGCAGTACTTC; clone_size: few; d_call: TRBD2; j_call: TRBJ2-7; v_call: TRBV5-1
cdr3_aa: CSVRRGTNTEAFF; cdr3_nt: TGCAGCGTGCGAAGGGGGACGAACACTGAAGCTTTCTTT; clone_size: NA; d_call: NA; j_call: TRBJ1-1; v_call: TRBV29-1
cdr3_aa: CASSLGGGSSPLHF; cdr3_nt: TGTGCCAGCAGCTTAGGTGGGGGCAGCTCACCCCTCCACTTT; clone_size: NA; d_call: NA; j_call: TRBJ1-6; v_call: TRBV7-2
cdr3_aa: CASSLGQETDYGYTF; cdr3_nt: TGCGCCAGCAGCCTTGGACAGGAAACGGACTATGGCTACACCTTC; clone_size: once; d_call: TRBD1; j_call: TRBJ1-2; v_call: TRBV4-1
cdr3_aa: CASSYSRTGDTEAFF; cdr3_nt: TGTGCCAGCAGTTACTCTCGGACAGGGGACACTGAAGCTTTCTTT; clone_size: many; d_call: TRBD1; j_call: TRBJ1-1; v_call: TRBV6-5
cdr3_aa: CASSLGQANTEAFF; cdr3_nt: TGCGCCAGCAGCCTGGGACAGGCGAACACTGAAGCTTTCTTT; clone_size: NA; d_call: TRBD1; j_call: TRBJ1-1; v_call: TRBV4-3
cdr3_aa: CASSLGTSGNTDTQYF; cdr3_nt: TGTGCCAGCAGCTTAGGGACTAGCGGGAACACAGATACGCAGTATTTT; clone_size: NA; d_call: TRBD2; j_call: TRBJ2-3; v_call: TRBV11-3
cdr3_aa: CASSPWTGADYEQYF; cdr3_nt: TGTGCCAGCAGTCCGTGGACAGGGGCCGACTACGAGCAGTACTTC; clone_size: NA; d_call: TRBD1; j_call: TRBJ2-7; v_call: TRBV27
cdr3_aa: CASRPDRARGELFF; cdr3_nt: TGTGCCAGTAGACCGGACAGGGCCAGGGGGGAGCTGTTTTTT; clone_size: NA; d_call: TRBD1; j_call: TRBJ2-2; v_call: TRBV19
cdr3_aa: CASSLVGSGFSYEQYF; cdr3_nt: TGTGCCAGCAGCTTGGTGGGTAGCGGGTTTTCCTACGAGCAGTACTTC; clone_size: few; d_call: TRBD2; j_call: TRBJ2-7; v_call: TRBV5-4
cdr3_aa: CASSRSRDKNTEAFF; cdr3_nt: TGTGCCAGCAGTAGGTCCCGGGACAAGAACACTGAAGCTTTCTTT; clone_size: once; d_call: NA; j_call: TRBJ1-1; v_call: TRBV6-1
cdr3_aa: CASTLRGRANQPQHF; cdr3_nt: TGTGCCAGCACCCTAAGGGGGAGGGCCAATCAGCCCCAGCATTTT; clone_size: NA; d_call: NA; j_call: TRBJ1-5; v_call: TRBV6-6
cdr3_aa: CASSTARVAEAFF; cdr3_nt: TGTGCCAGCAGTACCGCCAGGGTGGCTGAAGCTTTCTTT; clone_size: NA; d_call: NA; j_call: TRBJ1-1; v_call: TRBV7-3
cdr3_aa: CASSSGLAVYNEQFF; cdr3_nt: TGTGCCAGCAGCTCAGGACTAGCGGTTTACAATGAGCAGTTCTTC; clone_size: NA; d_call: TRBD2; j_call: TRBJ2-1; v_call: TRBV7-2
cdr3_aa: CSSSLIDEQYF; cdr3_nt: TGTTCCAGCAGCTTAATCGACGAGCAGTACTTC; clone_size: few; d_call: NA; j_call: TRBJ2-7; v_call: TRBV7-9
cdr3_aa: CASSDATVDYGYTF; cdr3_nt: TGTGCCAGCAGTGACGCAACAGTGGACTATGGCTACACCTTC; clone_size: once; d_call: NA; j_call: TRBJ1-2; v_call: TRBV25-1
cdr3_aa: CASSSRTGGETQYF; cdr3_nt: TGTGCCAGCAGCTCCAGGACAGGGGGAGAGACCCAGTACTTC; clone_size: NA; d_call: TRBD1; j_call: TRBJ2-5; v_call: TRBV9
cdr3_aa: CASSFRQGVGGTEAFF; cdr3_nt: TGTGCCAGCAGCTTTAGACAGGGGGTAGGTGGGACTGAAGCTTTCTTT; clone_size: few; d_call: TRBD1; j_call: TRBJ1-1; v_call: TRBV7-9
cdr3_aa: CASRFAGGSFGYTF; cdr3_nt: TGCGCCAGCCGGTTCGCAGGGGGCAGTTTTGGCTACACCTTC; clone_size: NA; d_call: TRBD1; j_call: TRBJ1-2; v_call: TRBV5-1
cdr3_aa: CASSFATAGEQFF; cdr3_nt: TGTGCCAGCAGCTTCGCGACAGCTGGTGAGCAGTTCTTC; clone_size: NA; d_call: NA; j_call: TRBJ2-1; v_call: TRBV7-3
cdr3_aa: CASSLGGVKSYEQYF; cdr3_nt: TGTGCCAGCAGCTTAGGGGGGGTGAAATCCTACGAGCAGTACTTC; clone_size: NA; d_call: NA; j_call: TRBJ2-7; v_call: TRBV7-2
cdr3_aa: CASSSTASSYNEQFF; cdr3_nt: TGTGCCAGCAGTTCCACAGCCAGCTCCTACAATGAGCAGTTCTTC; clone_size: NA; d_call: NA; j_call: TRBJ2-1; v_call: TRBV6-5
cdr3_aa: CASSTRQGASSGANVLTF; cdr3_nt: TGTGCCAGCAGCACCCGACAGGGCGCCTCCTCTGGGGCCAACGTCCTGACTTTC; clone_size: NA; d_call: TRBD1; j_call: TRBJ2-6; v_call: TRBV7-2
cdr3_aa: CASSVGGAYYGYTF; cdr3_nt: TGTGCCAGCAGTGTAGGAGGAGCGTACTATGGCTACACCTTC; clone_size: NA; d_call: NA; j_call: TRBJ1-2; v_call: TRBV6-1
cdr3_aa: CASSLAGGQVNTGELFF; cdr3_nt: TGTGCCAGCAGCTTGGCCGGGGGACAGGTTAACACCGGGGAGCTGTTTTTT; clone_size: NA; d_call: TRBD1; j_call: TRBJ2-2; v_call: TRBV5-4